Shown below are 17 T cell receptor beta chains from a single sample sequenced in a study of identical twins. TCRdb analysed the 5' RACE reads with MiXCR anew, one entry per CDR3 protein. The sample has 700,000 or so distinct CDR3 sequences, 8.5% to 9% seen once. In addition, the sample was reused for a study of yellow fever vaccine responses in identical twins.

The sequencing sample was made of PBMCs. The receptor source for this set is a woman under 30 in good health.

This clonotype appeared many times. The chain has TRBV28 and TRBJ2-1; 11 positions agree with TRBD2. J was trimmed by 3 bases and V by 4 bases; bases with no gene match: 2. The CDR3 has 15 amino acids. Germline CDR1 and CDR2: MDHEN and SYDVKM. CDR3 nucleotide sequence: TGTGCCAGCAGTTCCCTAGCGGGGGGCTACAATGAGCAGTTCTTC. Translated: CASSSLAGGYNEQFF.

This clonotype was seen more than once but under ten times. The chain couples TRBV20-1 to TRBJ2-1, with D tentatively TRBD1 (5 bases). The CDR3 extends over 15 amino acids. Per the germline V gene, CDR1 is DFQATT and CDR2 is SNEGSKA (reference sequence). The V end was cut by 0 bases, the J end by 0 bases, with 9 bases between. CDR3 amino acids: CSARDRQSSYNEQFF. In DNA form, the CDR3 reads TGCAGTGCTAGAGACCGACAGAGCTCCTACAATGAGCAGTTCTTC.

This clonotype has ten or more counts. The junction departs from the called germline gene at one end, perhaps through a read error. The chain links TRBV7-2 to TRBJ2-7; the D is unclear. CDR1 is SGHTA and CDR2 is FQGNSA in the germline V gene. There are 12 residues in the CDR3. The CDR3 reads CASSLASSEQYF. The DNA of the CDR3 is TGTGCCAGCAGCTTAGCTTCCTCCGAGCAGTACTTC.

The chain uses TRBV25-1 and TRBJ2-7; 7 positions match TRBD1. Looked up from germline, CDR1 is MGHDK and CDR2 is SYGVNS. This CDR3 spans 13 amino acids. The trim removed 8 bases at V and 4 bases at J, leaving 8 bases unmatched. The CDR3 spells CASVRQGFYEQYF. In DNA, the CDR3 is TGTGCCAGCGTAAGACAGGGATTTTACGAGCAGTACTTC.

This clonotype was seen many times. This rearrangement joins TRBV20-1 to TRBJ2-7, with 8 bases that match TRBD1. The CDR3 loop spans 12 amino acids. Germline CDR1 and CDR2: DFQATT and SNEGSKA (reference sequence). Trimming cost V 5 bases and J 9 bases; bases outside gene matches: 9. The CDR3 nucleotides are TGCAGTGCTCTTGCAGGGGGCTATGGGCAGTACTTC. This translates into CSALAGGYGQYF.

This chain connects TRBV20-1 to TRBJ2-3; TRBD2 might be the D (5 bases). Germline CDR1 and CDR2: DFQATT and SNEGSKA (reference sequence). The CDR3 sequence is 14 residues long. The V gene lost 3 bases and the J gene lost 0 bases, with 10 bases spanning the gap. In DNA, the CDR3 is TGCAGTGCTAGTAGCGTCACTAGCACAGATACGCAGTATTTT. Translation: CSASSVTSTDTQYF.

This clonotype was seen a handful of times. V is TRBV20-1 and J is TRBJ2-1, with 7 bases identical to TRBD2. V lost 4 bases to trimming and J lost 0 bases; unmatched junction nucleotides: 6. The CDR3 consists of 15 residues. The V gene's germline CDR1 is DFQATT and CDR2 SNEGSKA (reference sequence). DNA of the CDR3: TGCAGTGCTACCCGCGGGGGTTACTCCTACAATGAGCAGTTCTTC. The encoded protein is CSATRGGYSYNEQFF.

The CDR3 spells CASKPGWGANYGYTF. The CDR3 nucleotides are TGTGCCAGCAAACCCGGTTGGGGAGCTAACTATGGCTACACCTTC. The rearrangement joins TRBV2 to TRBJ1-2, with no clear D. This CDR3 is built from 15 residues. The germline V gene has CDR1 SNHLY and CDR2 FYNNEI. The V gene lost 7 bases and the J gene lost 0 bases, with 15 bases spanning the gap. The variable domain in full, with the rest retrieved from reference TRBV2 and TRBJ1-2, is EPEVTQTPSHQVTQMGQEVILRCVPISNHLYFYWYRQILGQKVEFLVSFYNNEISEKSEIFDDQFSVERPDGSNFTLKIRSTKLEDSAMYFCASKPGWGANYGYTFGSGTRLTVV.

This chain links TRBV5-1 with TRBJ2-5; 13 bases match TRBD2. Trimming at V came to 3 bases and at J to 4 bases, leaving 6 bases not matched to a gene. CDR3 length equals 16 residues. Germline assignment: CDR1 SGHRS and CDR2 YFSETQ. CDR3: CASSWETSGGPETQYF. CDR3 DNA sequence: TGCGCCAGCAGCTGGGAGACTAGCGGGGGGCCAGAGACCCAGTACTTC.

The chain recombines TRBV18 with TRBJ2-1; D gene unclear. CDR1 is KGHSH, CDR2 LQKENI, per germline. Trimming stripped 2 bases from V and 0 bases from J, with 17 bases between. The CDR3 runs 18 residues. In DNA, the CDR3 is TGTGCCAGCTCACCATTAACGGCTCCTCAGAGCTCCTACAATGAGCAGTTCTTC. Protein: CASSPLTAPQSSYNEQFF.

The chain combines TRBV18 with TRBJ2-7; 16 positions match TRBD2. There are 17 residues in the CDR3. The J segment lost 2 bases and the V segment lost 3 bases, leaving 4 bases of the junction unmatched. Germline values: CDR1 KGHSH, CDR2 LQKENI. The CDR3 region has the DNA TGTGCCAGCTCACCCTCCGGGACTAGCGGGAGGGCCTACGAGCAGTACTTC. It translates to CASSPSGTSGRAYEQYF.

This clonotype was observed many times. The chain couples TRBV27 to TRBJ1-1; 7 bases match TRBD1. Looked up from germline, CDR1 is MNHEY and CDR2 is SMNVEV (reference sequence). There are 14 residues in the CDR3. V shed 4 bases, J shed 5 bases, and the junction held 7 bases outside the gene matches. The CDR3 is CASSSDRVGTEAFF. The DNA for the CDR3 is TGTGCCAGCAGTTCCGACAGGGTTGGAACTGAAGCTTTCTTT.

This clonotype was detected many times. The chain has TRBV5-1 and TRBJ2-1; D is perhaps TRBD1 or TRBD2 (5 bases each). Per the germline V gene, CDR1 is SGHRS and CDR2 is YFSETQ. The CDR3 contains 14 residues. Trimming left V 4 bases short and J 3 bases short, with 11 bases between. This chain's CDR3 is CASSAGTLYNEQFF. The CDR3 DNA follows: TGCGCCAGCAGCGCCGGGACCCTCTACAATGAGCAGTTCTTC. Full variable domain (rest looked up from reference TRBV5-1 and TRBJ2-1): KAGVTQTPRYLIKTRGQQVTLSCSPISGHRSVSWYQQTPGQGLQFLFEYFSETQRNKGNFPGRFSGRQFSNSRSEMNVSTLELGDSALYLCASSAGTLYNEQFFGPGTRLTVL.

The chain couples TRBV6-2 or TRBV6-3 to TRBJ2-7; no definite D call. The CDR3 length is 13 residues. V gave up 7 bases and J gave up 3 bases, with 13 bases separating them. The germline CDR1 and CDR2 sequences are MNHEY and SVGEGT. CDR3 protein: CASTTGFNYEQYF. In DNA, the CDR3 is TGTGCCAGCACCACCGGATTCAACTACGAGCAGTACTTC.

This clonotype was seen only a few times. V and J are TRBV20-1 and TRBJ2-1; 11 positions match TRBD2. With V trimmed by 6 bases and J by 5 bases, 6 bases remained unmatched. Per the germline V gene, CDR1 is DFQATT and CDR2 is SNEGSKA (reference sequence). The CDR3 is made up of 14 amino acids. CDR3 residues: CSAALAGGDNEQFF. The CDR3, as DNA: TGCAGTGCCGCCTTAGCGGGAGGGGACAATGAGCAGTTCTTC.

V gene TRBV28 combines with J gene TRBJ1-2; D may be TRBD1 (5 bases). The germline CDR1 and CDR2 sequences are MDHEN and SYDVKM. V lost 6 bases and J lost 7, with 12 bases in between. This CDR3 has 12 residues. The CDR3 reads CASRRGGSGYTF. The CDR3 DNA follows: TGTGCCAGCAGAAGGGGAGGGTCTGGCTACACCTTC.

The rearrangement uses TRBV5-6 and TRBJ2-7; 11 nucleotides match TRBD2. J gave up 2 bases and V 4 bases, and 8 bases lay outside the gene matches. The CDR3 loop spans 16 amino acids. Germline V gives CDR1 SGHDT, CDR2 YYEEEE. The CDR3 region has the DNA TGTGCCAGCAGCCAGGTAGGACTAGCGGGCCCCTACGAGCAGTACTTC. Residues: CASSQVGLAGPYEQYF.